The entry below describes one T cell receptor beta chain. Assay used: immunoSEQ multiplex PCR; TCRdb lists only in-frame clones, some missing. Of a few hundred thousand clones in the sample, around 86% were seen once. The sample is drawn from a study of blood T cell repertoires in COVID-19. Study-level information: There were acute and convalescent COVID-19 samples, and they came from the United States, Italy and Spain. T cells, B-cell-depleted T cells, or PBMCs provided the cDNA or gDNA that served as material.

The CDR3 has 15 amino acids. Germline V CDR1 and CDR2: MGHDK, SYGVNS. V was shortened by 3 bases and J by 5 bases, with 14 bases between the two germline ends. Sequences were obtained from peripheral blood. This sequence originates from an older woman with COVID-19, enrolled during active disease. The rearrangement links TRBV25-1 to TRBJ1-5, with D perhaps matching TRBD1 (6 bases). Here the CDR3 reads CASSDSDRNYQPQHF. The CDR3 DNA sequence: TGTGCCAGCAGTGACTCCGACAGGAACTATCAGCCCCAGCATTTT.